This T cell receptor beta chain was sequenced during a study of CD8 T cells in Susac syndrome. RNA in amounts of about 0.45 to 1 ug was reverse transcribed with random hexamers. Coverage of TCR beta CDR3 amplification by immunoSEQ multiplex PCR extended to 54 Vbeta and 13 Jbeta. MiXCR, run by TCRdb on the immunoSEQ multiplex PCR reads, gives a single entry per CDR3 protein. The sample has 140,000 to 150,000 distinct CDR3 sequences; approximately 94% are singletons. V shed 6 bases, J shed 2 bases, and the junction held 4 bases outside the gene matches. The CDR3 totals 14 residues. The germline V gene has CDR1 DFQATT and CDR2 SNEGSKA (reference sequence).

Source material: CD4+ T cells from PBMCs. This TCR was recovered from a human donor with Susac syndrome. This chain joins TRBV20-1 and TRBJ1-5; 10 nucleotides match TRBD1. In DNA form, the CDR3 reads TGCAGTGCAAAGACAGGGGGCGGCAATCAGCCCCAGCATTTT. Encoded protein: CSAKTGGGNQPQHF.